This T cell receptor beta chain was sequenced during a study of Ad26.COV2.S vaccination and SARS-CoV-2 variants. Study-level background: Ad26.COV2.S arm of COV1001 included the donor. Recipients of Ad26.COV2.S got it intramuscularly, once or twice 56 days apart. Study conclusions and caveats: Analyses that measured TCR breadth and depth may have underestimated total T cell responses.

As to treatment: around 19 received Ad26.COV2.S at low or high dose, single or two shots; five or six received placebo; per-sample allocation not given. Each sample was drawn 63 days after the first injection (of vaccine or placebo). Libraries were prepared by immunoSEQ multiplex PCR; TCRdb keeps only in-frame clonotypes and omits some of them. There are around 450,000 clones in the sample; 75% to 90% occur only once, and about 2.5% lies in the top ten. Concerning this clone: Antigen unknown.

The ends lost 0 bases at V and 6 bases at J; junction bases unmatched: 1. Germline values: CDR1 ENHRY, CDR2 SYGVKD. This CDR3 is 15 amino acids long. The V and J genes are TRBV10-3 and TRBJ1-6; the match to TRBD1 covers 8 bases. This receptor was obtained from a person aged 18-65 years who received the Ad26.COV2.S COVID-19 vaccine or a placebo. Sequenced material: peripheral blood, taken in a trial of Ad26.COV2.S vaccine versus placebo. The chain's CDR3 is CAISESQGGNSPLHF. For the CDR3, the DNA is TGTGCCATCAGTGAGTCACAGGGGGGTAATTCACCCCTCCACTTT.